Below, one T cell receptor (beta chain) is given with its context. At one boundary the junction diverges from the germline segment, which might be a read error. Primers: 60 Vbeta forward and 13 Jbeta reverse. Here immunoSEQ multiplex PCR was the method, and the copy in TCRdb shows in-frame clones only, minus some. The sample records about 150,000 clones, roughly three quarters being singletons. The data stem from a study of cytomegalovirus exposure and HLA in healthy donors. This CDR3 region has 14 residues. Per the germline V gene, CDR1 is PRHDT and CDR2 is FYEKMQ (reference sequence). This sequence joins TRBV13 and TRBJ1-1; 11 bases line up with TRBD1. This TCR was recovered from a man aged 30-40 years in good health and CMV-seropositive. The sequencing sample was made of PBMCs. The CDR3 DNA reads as TGTGCCAGCAGCGTAGGACAGGGGGCCATTGAAGCTTTCTTT. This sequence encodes CASSVGQGAIEAFF.